This T cell receptor beta chain is drawn from a study of technical replicates of blood from a handful of donors. V lost 3 bases to trimming and J lost 7 bases, with 15 bases between them. Germline V lookup: CDR1 GTSNPN, CDR2 SVGIG (reference sequence). The CDR3 length is 13 residues. Measured with immunoSEQ multiplex PCR; TCRdb has only the in-frame clones, and not every one. Counted here are some 60,000 clones, 90% to 95% occurring once; the ten biggest clones make up under 5%. Material for sequencing was PBMCs. The V and J genes are TRBV30 and TRBJ1-2; the D gene is possibly TRBD1 (6 bases). This TCR was sampled from a human donor in good health. Some clones in this sample may be carry-over from other donors' samples. CDR3 sequence reads: CAWRWGLEGGYTF. The CDR3 region has the DNA TGTGCCTGGAGATGGGGGCTCGAGGGTGGCTACACCTTC.